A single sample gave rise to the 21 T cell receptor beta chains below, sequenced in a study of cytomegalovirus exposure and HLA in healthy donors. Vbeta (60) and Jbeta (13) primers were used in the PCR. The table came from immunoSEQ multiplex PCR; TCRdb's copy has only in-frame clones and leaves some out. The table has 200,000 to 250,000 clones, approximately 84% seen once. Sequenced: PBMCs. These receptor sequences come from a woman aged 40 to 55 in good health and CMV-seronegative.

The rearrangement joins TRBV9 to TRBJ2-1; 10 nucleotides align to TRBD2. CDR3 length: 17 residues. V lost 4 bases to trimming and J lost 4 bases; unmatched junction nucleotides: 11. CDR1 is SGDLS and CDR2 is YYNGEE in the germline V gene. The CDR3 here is CASSPFPLAGRYNEQFF. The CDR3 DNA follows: TGTGCCAGCAGCCCCTTCCCACTAGCGGGGCGGTACAATGAGCAGTTCTTC.

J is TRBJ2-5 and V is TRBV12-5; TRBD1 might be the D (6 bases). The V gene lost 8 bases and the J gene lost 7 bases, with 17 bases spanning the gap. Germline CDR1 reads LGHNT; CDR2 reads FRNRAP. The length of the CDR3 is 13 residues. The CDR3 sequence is CASSGGDQGTQYF. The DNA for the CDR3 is TGTGCTAGTAGTGGGGGCGACCAGGGGACCCAGTACTTC.

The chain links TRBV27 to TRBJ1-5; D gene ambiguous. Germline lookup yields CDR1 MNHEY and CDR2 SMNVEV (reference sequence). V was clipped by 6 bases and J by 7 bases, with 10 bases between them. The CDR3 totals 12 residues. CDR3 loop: CASSATKQPQHF. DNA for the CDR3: TGTGCCAGCAGCGCCACAAAGCAGCCCCAGCATTTT.

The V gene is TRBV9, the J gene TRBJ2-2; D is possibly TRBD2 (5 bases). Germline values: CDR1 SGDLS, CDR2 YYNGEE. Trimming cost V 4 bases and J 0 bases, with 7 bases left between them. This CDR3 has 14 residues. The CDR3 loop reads CASSHGTNTGELFF. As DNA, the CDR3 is TGTGCCAGCAGCCACGGGACGAACACCGGGGAGCTGTTTTTT.

CDR3 sequence: CASSLGLGGAFSPLHF. The CDR3 DNA sequence: TGTGCCAGCAGTTTAGGTTTAGGGGGTGCATTTTCACCCCTCCACTTT. The V and J genes are TRBV28 and TRBJ1-6, with D possibly matching TRBD1 (6 bases). The germline V gene encodes CDR1 MDHEN and CDR2 SYDVKM. This CDR3 has 16 residues. V gave up 2 bases and J gave up 9 bases, with 17 bases separating them.

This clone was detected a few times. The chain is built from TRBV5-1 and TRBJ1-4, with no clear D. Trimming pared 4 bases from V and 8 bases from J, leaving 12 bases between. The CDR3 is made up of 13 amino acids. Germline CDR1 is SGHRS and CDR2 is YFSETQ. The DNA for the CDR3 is TGCGCCAGCAGCGACGACACGGTCGAAAAACTGTTTTTT. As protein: CASSDDTVEKLFF.

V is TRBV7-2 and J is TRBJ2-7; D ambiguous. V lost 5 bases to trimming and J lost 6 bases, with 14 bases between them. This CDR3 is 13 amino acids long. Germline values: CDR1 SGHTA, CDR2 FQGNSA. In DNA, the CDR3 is TGTGCCAGCAGCCGGAGAATTAGTGGCGAGCAGTACTTC. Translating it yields CASSRRISGEQYF.

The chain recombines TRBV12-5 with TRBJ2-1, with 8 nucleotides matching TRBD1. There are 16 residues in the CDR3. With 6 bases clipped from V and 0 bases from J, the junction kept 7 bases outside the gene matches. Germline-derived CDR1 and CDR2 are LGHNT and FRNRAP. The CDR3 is CASGRGQGVSYNEQFF. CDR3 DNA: TGTGCTAGTGGCCGCGGACAGGGAGTCTCCTACAATGAGCAGTTCTTC.

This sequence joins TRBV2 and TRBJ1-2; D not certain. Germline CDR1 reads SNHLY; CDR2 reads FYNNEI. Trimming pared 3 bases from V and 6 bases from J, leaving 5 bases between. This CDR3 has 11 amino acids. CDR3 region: CASSDTDGYTF. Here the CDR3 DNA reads TGTGCCAGCAGTGACACTGATGGCTACACCTTC. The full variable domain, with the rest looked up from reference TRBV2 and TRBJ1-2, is EPEVTQTPSHQVTQMGQEVILRCVPISNHLYFYWYRQILGQKVEFLVSFYNNEISEKSEIFDDQFSVERPDGSNFTLKIRSTKLEDSAMYFCASSDTDGYTFGSGTRLTVV.

CDR3 sequence: CASSLEGQGGLTDTQYF. The CDR3 DNA reads as TGTGCCAGCAGCTTAGAGGGACAGGGGGGGCTCACAGATACGCAGTATTTT. The rearrangement uses TRBV7-6 and TRBJ2-3; 11 nucleotides align to TRBD1. This CDR3 spans 17 amino acids. The germline gives CDR1 SGHVS, CDR2 FNYEAQ. V shed 1 base and J 2 bases; nucleotides not matched to a gene: 5.

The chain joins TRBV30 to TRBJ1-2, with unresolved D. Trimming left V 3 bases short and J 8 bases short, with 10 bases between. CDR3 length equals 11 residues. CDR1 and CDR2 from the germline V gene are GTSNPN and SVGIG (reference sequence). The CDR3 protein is CAWRTNGGYTF. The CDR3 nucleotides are TGTGCCTGGAGAACAAACGGGGGCTACACCTTC. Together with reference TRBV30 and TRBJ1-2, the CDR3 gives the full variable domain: SQTIHQWPATLVQPVGSPLSLECTVEGTSNPNLYWYRQAAGRGLQLLFYSVGIGQISSEVPQNLSASRPQDRQFILSSKKLLLSDSGFYLCAWRTNGGYTFGSGTRLTVV.

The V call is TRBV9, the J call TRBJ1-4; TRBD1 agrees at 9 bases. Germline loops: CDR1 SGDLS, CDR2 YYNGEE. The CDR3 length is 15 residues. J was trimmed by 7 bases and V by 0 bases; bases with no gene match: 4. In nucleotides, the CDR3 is TGTGCCAGCAGCGTAGGGGACAGGGCTCGTGAAAAACTGTTTTTT. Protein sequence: CASSVGDRAREKLFF.

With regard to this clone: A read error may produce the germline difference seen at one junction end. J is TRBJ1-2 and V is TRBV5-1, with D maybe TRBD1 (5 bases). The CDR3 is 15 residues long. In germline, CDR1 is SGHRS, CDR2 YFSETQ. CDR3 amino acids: CASSLKETQGDGYPF. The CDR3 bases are TGCGCCAGCAGCTTGAAGGAAACCCAAGGGGATGGCTACCCCTTC.

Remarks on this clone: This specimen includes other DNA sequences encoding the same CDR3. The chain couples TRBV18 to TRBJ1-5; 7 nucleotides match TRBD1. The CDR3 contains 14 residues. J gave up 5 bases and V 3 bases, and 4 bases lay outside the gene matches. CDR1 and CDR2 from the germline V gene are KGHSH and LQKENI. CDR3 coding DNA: TGTGCCAGCTCACCGACAGGGAGAGATCAGCCCCAGCATTTT. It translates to CASSPTGRDQPQHF.

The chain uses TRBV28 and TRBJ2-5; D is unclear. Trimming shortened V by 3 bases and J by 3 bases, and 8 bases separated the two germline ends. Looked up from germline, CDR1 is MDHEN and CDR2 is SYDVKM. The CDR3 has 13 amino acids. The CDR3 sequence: CASSLWPKETQYF. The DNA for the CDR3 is TGTGCCAGCAGTTTGTGGCCAAAAGAGACCCAGTACTTC.

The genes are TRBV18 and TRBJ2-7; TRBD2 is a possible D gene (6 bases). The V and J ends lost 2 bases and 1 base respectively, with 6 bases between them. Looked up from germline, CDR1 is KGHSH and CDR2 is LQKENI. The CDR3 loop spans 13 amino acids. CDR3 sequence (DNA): TGTGCCAGCTCACCAGCGGGGTCCTACGAGCAGTACTTC. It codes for CASSPAGSYEQYF.

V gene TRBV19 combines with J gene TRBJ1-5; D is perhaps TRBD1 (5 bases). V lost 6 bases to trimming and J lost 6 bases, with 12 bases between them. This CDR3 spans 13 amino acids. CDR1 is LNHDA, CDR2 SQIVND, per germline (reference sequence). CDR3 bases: TGTGCCAGTAGCGGGGGTTCAGGTCAGCCCCAGCATTTT. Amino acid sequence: CASSGGSGQPQHF.

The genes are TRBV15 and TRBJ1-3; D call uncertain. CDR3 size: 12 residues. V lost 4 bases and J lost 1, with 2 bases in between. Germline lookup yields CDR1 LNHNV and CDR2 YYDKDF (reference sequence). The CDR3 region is CATSISGNTIYF. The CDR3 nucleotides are TGTGCCACCAGCATATCTGGAAACACCATATATTTT.

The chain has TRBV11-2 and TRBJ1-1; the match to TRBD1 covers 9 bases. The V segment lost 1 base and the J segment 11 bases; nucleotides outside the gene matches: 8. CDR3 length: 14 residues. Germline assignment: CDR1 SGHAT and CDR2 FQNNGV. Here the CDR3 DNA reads TGTGCCAGCAGCTTAGCTTCGGACAGGGGATTGGCTTTCTTT. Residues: CASSLASDRGLAFF. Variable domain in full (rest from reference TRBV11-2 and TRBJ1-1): EAGVAQSPRYKIIEKRQSVAFWCNPISGHATLYWYQQILGQGPKLLIQFQNNGVVDDSQLPKDRFSAERLKGVDSTLKIQPAKLEDSAVYLCASSLASDRGLAFFGQGTRLTVV.

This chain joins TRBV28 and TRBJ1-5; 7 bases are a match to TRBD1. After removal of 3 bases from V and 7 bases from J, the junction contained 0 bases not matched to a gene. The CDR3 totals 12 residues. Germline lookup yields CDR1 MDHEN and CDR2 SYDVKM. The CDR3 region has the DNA TGTGCCAGCAGTTTGACAGGGCAGCCCCAGCATTTT. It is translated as CASSLTGQPQHF.

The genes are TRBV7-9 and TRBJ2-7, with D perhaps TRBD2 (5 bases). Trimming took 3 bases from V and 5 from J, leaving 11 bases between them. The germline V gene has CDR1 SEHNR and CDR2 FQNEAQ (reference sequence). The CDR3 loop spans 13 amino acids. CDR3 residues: CASSFRTDHEQYF. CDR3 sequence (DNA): TGTGCCAGCAGCTTTCGGACTGACCACGAGCAGTACTTC.